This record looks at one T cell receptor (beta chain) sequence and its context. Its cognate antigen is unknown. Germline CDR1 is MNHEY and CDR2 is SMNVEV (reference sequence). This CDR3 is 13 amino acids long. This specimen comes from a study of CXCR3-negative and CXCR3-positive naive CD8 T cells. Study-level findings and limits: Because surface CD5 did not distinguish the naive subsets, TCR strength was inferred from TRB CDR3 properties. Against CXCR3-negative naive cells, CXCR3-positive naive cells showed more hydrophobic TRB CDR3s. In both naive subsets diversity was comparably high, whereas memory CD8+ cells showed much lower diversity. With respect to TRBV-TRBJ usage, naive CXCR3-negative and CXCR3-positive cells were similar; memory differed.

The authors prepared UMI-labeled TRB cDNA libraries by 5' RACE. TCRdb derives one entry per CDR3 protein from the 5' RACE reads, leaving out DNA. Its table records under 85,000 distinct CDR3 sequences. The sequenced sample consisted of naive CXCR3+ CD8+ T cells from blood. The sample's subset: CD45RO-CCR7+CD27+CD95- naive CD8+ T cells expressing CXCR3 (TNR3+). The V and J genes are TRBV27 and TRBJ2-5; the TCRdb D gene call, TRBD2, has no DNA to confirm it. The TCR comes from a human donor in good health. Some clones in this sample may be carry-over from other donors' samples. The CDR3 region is CASSSSDEETQYF.